This T cell receptor (beta chain) emerged from a study of blood T cell repertoires in COVID-19. About the research overall: Researchers got acute and convalescent COVID-19 samples from the United States, Italy and Spain.

Allocation to cohorts depended on clinical history reported by the participants. CDR1 is SGHRS, CDR2 YFSETQ, per germline. Trimming cost V 4 bases and J 6 bases; bases outside gene matches: 6. The CDR3 is 14 residues long. Clones were read by immunoSEQ multiplex PCR, and TCRdb kept only the in-frame ones, dropping some. Altogether 250,000 to 300,000 clones are present, roughly 80% being singletons, with the ten largest covering about 5%. The chain couples TRBV5-1 to TRBJ1-5; 8 bases match TRBD1. This sequence was found in a man in his forties who had been exposed to COVID-19. Sequencing used PBMCs or T cells enriched from blood (not recorded which). CDR3 in DNA: TGCGCCAGCAGCCCGACAGGGGATCTTCAGCCCCAGCATTTT. Translating gives CASSPTGDLQPQHF. The full variable domain, its missing parts supplied by reference TRBV5-1 and TRBJ1-5, is KAGVTQTPRYLIKTRGQQVTLSCSPISGHRSVSWYQQTPGQGLQFLFEYFSETQRNKGNFPGRFSGRQFSNSRSEMNVSTLELGDSALYLCASSPTGDLQPQHFGDGTRLSIL.